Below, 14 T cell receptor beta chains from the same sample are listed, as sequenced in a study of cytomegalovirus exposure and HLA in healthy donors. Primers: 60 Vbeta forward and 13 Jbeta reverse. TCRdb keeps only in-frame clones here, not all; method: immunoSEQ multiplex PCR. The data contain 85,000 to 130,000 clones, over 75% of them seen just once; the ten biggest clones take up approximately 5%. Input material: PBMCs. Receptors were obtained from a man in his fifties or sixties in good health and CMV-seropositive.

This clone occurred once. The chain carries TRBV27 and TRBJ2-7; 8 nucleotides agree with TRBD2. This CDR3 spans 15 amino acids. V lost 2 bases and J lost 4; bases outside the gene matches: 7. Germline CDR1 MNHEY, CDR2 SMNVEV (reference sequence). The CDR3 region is CASSLGAGGVYEQYF. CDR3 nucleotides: TGTGCCAGCAGTTTAGGGGCGGGGGGAGTATACGAGCAGTACTTC.

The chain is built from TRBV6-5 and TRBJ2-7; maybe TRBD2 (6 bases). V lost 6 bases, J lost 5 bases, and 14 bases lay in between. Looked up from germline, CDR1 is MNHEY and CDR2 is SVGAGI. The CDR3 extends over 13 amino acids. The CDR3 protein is CASRRRGGHEQYF. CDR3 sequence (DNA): TGTGCCAGCAGACGGCGGGGAGGACACGAGCAGTACTTC.

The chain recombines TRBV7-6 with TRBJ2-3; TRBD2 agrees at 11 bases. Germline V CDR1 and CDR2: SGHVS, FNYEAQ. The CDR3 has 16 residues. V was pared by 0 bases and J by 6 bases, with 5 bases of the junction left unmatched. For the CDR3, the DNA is TGTGCCAGCAGCTTAGCTAGCGGGGGGGCCGGGGATACGCAGTATTTT. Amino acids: CASSLASGGAGDTQYF.

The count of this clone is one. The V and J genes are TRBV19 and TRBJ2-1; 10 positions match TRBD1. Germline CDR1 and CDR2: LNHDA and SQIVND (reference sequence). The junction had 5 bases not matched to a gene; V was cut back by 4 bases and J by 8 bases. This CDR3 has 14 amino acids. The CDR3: CASSRGQGWDEQFF. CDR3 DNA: TGTGCCAGTAGTAGGGGACAGGGGTGGGATGAGCAGTTCTTC. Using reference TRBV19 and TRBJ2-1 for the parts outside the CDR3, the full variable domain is DGGITQSPKYLFRKEGQNVTLSCEQNLNHDAMYWYRQDPGQGLRLIYYSQIVNDFQKGDIAEGYSVSREKKESFPLTVTSAQKNPTAFYLCASSRGQGWDEQFFGPGTRLTVL.

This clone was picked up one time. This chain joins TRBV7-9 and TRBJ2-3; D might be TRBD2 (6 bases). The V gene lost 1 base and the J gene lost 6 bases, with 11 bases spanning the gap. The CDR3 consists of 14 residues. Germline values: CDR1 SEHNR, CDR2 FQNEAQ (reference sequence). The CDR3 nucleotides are TGTGCCAGCAGCTTAGGACGCGGGGAGGATACGCAGTATTTT. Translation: CASSLGRGEDTQYF. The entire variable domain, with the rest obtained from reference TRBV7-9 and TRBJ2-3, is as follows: DTGVSQNPRHKITKRGQNVTFRCDPISEHNRLYWYRQTLGQGPEFLTYFQNEAQLEKSRLLSDRFSAERPKGSFSTLEIQRTEQGDSAMYLCASSLGRGEDTQYFGPGTRLTVL.

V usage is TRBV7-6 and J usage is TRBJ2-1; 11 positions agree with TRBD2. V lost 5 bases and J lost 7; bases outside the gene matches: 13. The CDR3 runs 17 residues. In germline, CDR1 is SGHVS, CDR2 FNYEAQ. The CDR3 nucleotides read TGTGCCAGCAGCCCACGCGGACGGGTAGCGGGGGGGAATGAGCAGTTCTTC. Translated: CASSPRGRVAGGNEQFF.

CDR3 sequence: CASSFLAGKTGELFF. In DNA, the CDR3 is TGTGCCAGCAGCTTTCTAGCGGGTAAAACCGGGGAGCTGTTTTTT. V is TRBV11-2 and J is TRBJ2-2, with 8 bases fitting TRBD2. V shed 3 bases, J shed 5 bases, and the junction held 5 bases outside the gene matches. Germline V gene sequence: CDR1 SGHAT, CDR2 FQNNGV. The CDR3 is 15 amino acids.

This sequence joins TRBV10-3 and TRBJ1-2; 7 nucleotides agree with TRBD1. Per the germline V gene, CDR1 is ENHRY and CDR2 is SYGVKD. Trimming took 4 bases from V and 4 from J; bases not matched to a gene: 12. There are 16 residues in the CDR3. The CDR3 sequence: CAISGGQTGIGYGYTF. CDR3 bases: TGTGCCATCAGTGGTGGACAGACAGGGATTGGCTATGGCTACACCTTC.

The CDR3 DNA is TGTGCCAGCAGCGTAGATTGGCAGGACTACAATGAGCAGTTCTTC. It codes for CASSVDWQDYNEQFF. The chain links TRBV9 to TRBJ2-1; D remains unclear. The CDR3 totals 15 residues. Germline CDR1 reads SGDLS; CDR2 reads YYNGEE. V was shortened by 0 bases and J by 3 bases, with 10 bases between the two germline ends.

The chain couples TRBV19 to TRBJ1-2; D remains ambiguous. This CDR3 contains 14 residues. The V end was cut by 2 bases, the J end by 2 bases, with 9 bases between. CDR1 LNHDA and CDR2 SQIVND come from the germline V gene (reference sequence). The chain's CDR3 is CASSIWAENYGYTF. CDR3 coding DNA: TGTGCCAGTAGTATATGGGCAGAGAACTATGGCTACACCTTC.

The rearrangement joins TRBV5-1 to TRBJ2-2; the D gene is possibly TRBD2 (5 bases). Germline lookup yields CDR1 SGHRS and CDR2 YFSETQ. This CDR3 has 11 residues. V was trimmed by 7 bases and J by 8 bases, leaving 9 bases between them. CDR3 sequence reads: CASPPGGELFF. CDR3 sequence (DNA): TGCGCCAGCCCTCCGGGGGGGGAGCTGTTTTTT.

The CDR3 nucleotides are TGTGCCACCCCTAATCAGGGCCTTGGCAGCACAGATACGCAGTATTTT. Translation: CATPNQGLGSTDTQYF. The gene calls are TRBV21-1 and TRBJ2-3; the listed D gene, TRBD1, was not tested against the DNA. TRBV21-1 is a known pseudogene. The CDR3 spans 16 residues.

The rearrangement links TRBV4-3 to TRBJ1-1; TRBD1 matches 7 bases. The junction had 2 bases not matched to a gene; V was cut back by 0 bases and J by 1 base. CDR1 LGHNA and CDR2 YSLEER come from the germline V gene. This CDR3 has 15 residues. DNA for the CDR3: TGCGCCAGCAGCCAAGATCAGGGGGGGAACACTGAAGCTTTCTTT. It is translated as CASSQDQGGNTEAFF.

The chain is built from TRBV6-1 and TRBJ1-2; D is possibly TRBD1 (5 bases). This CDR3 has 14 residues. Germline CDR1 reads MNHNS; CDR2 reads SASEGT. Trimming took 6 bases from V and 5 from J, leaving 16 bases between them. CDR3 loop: CASRGGDDAYGYTF. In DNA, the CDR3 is TGTGCCAGCAGGGGGGGGGACGACGCTTATGGCTACACCTTC.